Each of the 19 T cell receptor beta chains below was sequenced from the same sample in a study of robustness of blood B and T cell sequencing. TCR beta repertoires were quantified from mRNA rather than genomic DNA. A 5' template-switch oligo added a universal priming site during cDNA synthesis. A 12-nucleotide random UMI in the template-switch oligo labeled every cDNA molecule. From the PCR reads, TCRdb called clonotypes with MiXCR, one entry per CDR3 protein. The sample holds a few thousand distinct CDR3 sequences, approximately 49% seen once. Sequenced material: peripheral blood. The source is a human donor in good health.

This clonotype appeared a single time. The V and J genes are TRBV27 and TRBJ2-6; D remains unclear. The V and J ends lost 0 bases and 2 bases respectively, with 5 bases between them. Germline V gene lookup returns CDR1 MNHEY and CDR2 SMNVEV (reference sequence). The CDR3 runs to 15 residues. CDR3 DNA: TGTGCCAGCAGTTTATCGGGCACTGGGGCCAACGTCCTGACTTTC. Protein sequence: CASSLSGTGANVLTF.

This clonotype was observed once. J is TRBJ1-1 and V is TRBV12-5; D not certain. Trimming cost V 2 bases and J 10 bases, with 14 bases left between them. This CDR3 has 13 amino acids. In germline, CDR1 is LGHNT, CDR2 FRNRAP. The CDR3 nucleotides read TGTGCTAGTGGTTTGTCCCCGGTGCTAATAGCTTTCTTT. Residues: CASGLSPVLIAFF.

The CDR3 region is CSARAIVAGREQYF. CDR3 nucleotides: TGCAGTGCTCGAGCGATAGTAGCGGGCCGCGAGCAGTACTTC. V usage is TRBV20-1 and J usage is TRBJ2-7; the match to TRBD2 covers 7 bases. CDR1 and CDR2 (germline): DFQATT, SNEGSKA (reference sequence). J lost 6 bases, V lost 5 bases, and 13 bases had no gene match. This CDR3 comprises 14 residues.

J is TRBJ2-7 and V is TRBV13; possibly TRBD1 or TRBD2 for D (5 bases each). Looked up from germline, CDR1 is PRHDT and CDR2 is FYEKMQ (reference sequence). The ends were cut back, 6 bases at V and 6 bases at J, with 6 bases in the middle. The CDR3 runs to 10 residues. This CDR3 is CASRGVEQYF. Written as DNA, the CDR3 is TGTGCCAGCAGGGGGGTCGAGCAGTACTTC.

This clonotype was seen more than once but under ten times. V is TRBV5-6 and J is TRBJ2-2, with D uncertain. Germline CDR1 is SGHDT and CDR2 is YYEEEE. The CDR3 is made up of 11 amino acids. The V end lost 2 bases, the J end lost 6 bases, and 2 bases lay between the germline ends. CDR3 nucleotides: TGTGCCAGCAGCTTAGCCGGGGAGCTGTTTTTT. Protein product: CASSLAGELFF.

The chain employs TRBV10-3 and TRBJ1-2; 7 bases line up with TRBD1. The germline gives CDR1 ENHRY, CDR2 SYGVKD. The CDR3 contains 14 residues. V lost 4 bases, J lost 3 bases, and 5 bases stayed unmatched. The CDR3 region has the DNA TGTGCCATCAGTGGGACAGGCCAGGACTATGGCTACACCTTC. It encodes CAISGTGQDYGYTF.

The chain carries TRBV20-1 and TRBJ2-3, with 9 bases lining up with TRBD1. CDR3 length equals 14 residues. The J segment lost 2 bases and the V segment lost 6 bases, leaving 6 bases of the junction unmatched. Germline V CDR1 and CDR2: DFQATT, SNEGSKA (reference sequence). The CDR3 DNA is TGCAGTGCGAGCCGGGACAGGGCCACAGATACGCAGTATTTT. Protein product: CSASRDRATDTQYF.

The chain links TRBV20-1 to TRBJ2-7; tentative D call: TRBD2 (5 bases). The V gene's germline CDR1 is DFQATT and CDR2 SNEGSKA (reference sequence). Trimming removed 1 base at V and 0 bases at J, with 10 bases between. This CDR3 comprises 14 residues. This chain's CDR3 is CSARGGGYSYEQYF. In nucleotides, the CDR3 is TGCAGTGCTAGAGGAGGCGGGTACTCCTACGAGCAGTACTTC.

The J gene is TRBJ1-1, the V gene TRBV6-2 or TRBV6-3; no clear D gene. This CDR3 comprises 15 residues. V was shortened by 0 bases and J by 6 bases, with 14 bases between the two germline ends. Germline CDR1 MNHEY, CDR2 SVGEGT. This CDR3 is CASSYSRRGYPEAFF. The CDR3 DNA reads as TGTGCCAGCAGTTACTCGAGACGGGGTTACCCTGAAGCTTTCTTT.

This chain joins TRBV7-9 and TRBJ2-7; no reliable D call. Germline V gives CDR1 SEHNR, CDR2 FQNEAQ (reference sequence). Trimming cost V 5 bases and J 3 bases, with 5 bases left between them. The CDR3 is made up of 11 amino acids. This chain's CDR3 is CASSSFYEQYF. The CDR3 coding sequence is TGTGCCAGCAGCAGTTTCTACGAGCAGTACTTC. Full variable domain (remainder filled in from reference TRBV7-9 and TRBJ2-7): DTGVSQNPRHKITKRGQNVTFRCDPISEHNRLYWYRQTLGQGPEFLTYFQNEAQLEKSRLLSDRFSAERPKGSFSTLEIQRTEQGDSAMYLCASSSFYEQYFGPGTRLTVT.

This chain joins TRBV30 and TRBJ2-5, with D possibly being TRBD2 (6 bases). Germline loops: CDR1 GTSNPN, CDR2 SVGIG (reference sequence). The length of the CDR3 is 13 residues. V dropped 1 base and J dropped 5 bases, with 11 bases sitting between them. The CDR3 bases are TGTGCCTGGAGTGGGGGGGTAGGGGAGACCCAGTACTTC. It yields the protein CAWSGGVGETQYF.

The rearrangement links TRBV7-6 to TRBJ1-4; D is uncertain. Germline lookup yields CDR1 SGHVS and CDR2 FNYEAQ. The CDR3 sequence is 13 residues long. V was trimmed by 2 bases and J by 8 bases, leaving 9 bases between them. For the CDR3, the DNA is TGTGCCAGCAGCTTAACGGGAGGGGAAAAACTGTTTTTT. Translation gives CASSLTGGEKLFF.

This clonotype was counted only a few times. The CDR3 is CASGLELGQRNTEAFF. The CDR3 bases are TGTGCTAGTGGTTTGGAACTGGGACAGAGAAACACTGAAGCTTTCTTT. The chain carries TRBV12-5 and TRBJ1-1, with 7 bases identical to TRBD1. V was clipped by 1 base and J by 2 bases; unmatched bases: 7. CDR1 is LGHNT and CDR2 is FRNRAP in the germline V gene. This CDR3 has 16 amino acids.

This clonotype was observed once. V is TRBV7-7 and J is TRBJ2-1; TRBD2 matches 10 bases. The CDR3 runs to 15 residues. The germline V gene has CDR1 SSHAT and CDR2 FNYEAQ (reference sequence). Losses at the gene ends were 5 bases for V and 4 bases for J; bases not matched to a gene: 5. This CDR3 reads CASSATSGEYNEQFF. DNA for the CDR3: TGTGCCAGCAGCGCCACTAGCGGGGAATACAATGAGCAGTTCTTC.

This clonotype was picked up one time. The chain carries TRBV5-4 and TRBJ2-1; 11 bases match TRBD2. V gave up 2 bases and J gave up 4 bases; unmatched junction bases: 2. In germline, CDR1 is SGHNT, CDR2 YYREEE (reference sequence). This CDR3 is built from 15 residues. In DNA form, the CDR3 reads TGTGCCAGCAGCTTCGGGACTAGCGGATACAATGAGCAGTTCTTC. Protein product: CASSFGTSGYNEQFF.

The chain links TRBV5-1 to TRBJ1-5, with 7 nucleotides matching TRBD1. After removal of 0 bases from V and 4 bases from J, the junction contained 4 bases not matched to a gene. The CDR3 spans 15 residues. The V gene's germline CDR1 is SGHRS and CDR2 YFSETQ. CDR3 in DNA: TGCGCCAGCAGCTTGGAAGGGACAGCGAATCAGCCCCAGCATTTT. Translating gives CASSLEGTANQPQHF.

Turning to this clonotype: One end of the junction varies from germline; a read error may be responsible. The V and J genes are TRBV9 and TRBJ1-2; D is perhaps TRBD1 (6 bases). Germline values: CDR1 SGDLS, CDR2 YYNGEE. The CDR3 runs 13 residues. The CDR3 is CASSVLTGPLINF. The CDR3 region has the DNA TGTGCCAGCAGCGTACTGACAGGCCCCCTAATTAACTTC. Combining the CDR3 with reference TRBV9 and TRBJ1-2 gives the whole variable domain DSGVTQTPKHLITATGQRVTLRCSPRSGDLSVYWYQQSLDQGLQFLIQYYNGEERAKGNILERFSAQQFPDLHSELNLSSLELGDSALYFCASSVLTGPLINFGSGTRLTVV.

The rearrangement joins TRBV5-1 to TRBJ2-2, with D possibly called TRBD1 or TRBD2 (5 bases each). Deletions cut 3 bases from V and 4 bases from J, with 10 bases between. CDR3 length equals 14 residues. Germline assignment: CDR1 SGHRS and CDR2 YFSETQ. Here the CDR3 reads CASSSRGTTGELFF. In DNA form, the CDR3 reads TGCGCCAGCAGCTCAAGAGGGACCACCGGGGAGCTGTTTTTT.

This clonotype was observed once. The V gene is TRBV7-2, the J gene TRBJ2-7; the D gene is possibly TRBD2 (6 bases). The germline V gene encodes CDR1 SGHTA and CDR2 FQGNSA. The CDR3 totals 14 residues. V was pared by 5 bases and J by 4 bases, with 15 bases between. CDR3 protein: CASSHLGGGYEQYF. CDR3 in DNA: TGTGCCAGCAGCCACCTGGGAGGAGGGTACGAGCAGTACTTC.